These T cell receptor beta chains were read from a single sample in a study of blood T cell repertoires in COVID-19. Generated by immunoSEQ multiplex PCR, the TCRdb table keeps only in-frame clones and is missing some. The sample yields around 170,000 clones, around 80% seen once. The sample taken for sequencing was PBMCs or T cells enriched from blood (not recorded which). The source of these receptors is a woman aged 50 to 60 who had recovered from COVID-19. Both conserved end residues are part of each CDR3. Fields, in order: V gene, clone size, D gene, J gene, CDR3 length, CDR3 DNA, CDR3 protein. The D gene is left open where the match is weak. Clone size is shown for a subset of rows, as once, few, many or a class of expanded clone.

V: TRBV5-4
size: NA
D: NA
J: TRBJ1-5
length: 14
DNA: TGTGCCAGCAGCTTGTCCCCGGAGGGTCAGCCCCAGCATTTT
CDR3: CASSLSPEGQPQHF

V: TRBV19
size: NA
D: NA
J: TRBJ2-6
length: 16
DNA: TGTGCCAGTAGTACCCCAAACTTTTCCGGGGCCAACGTCCTGACTTTC
CDR3: CASSTPNFSGANVLTF

V: TRBV28
size: NA
D: NA
J: TRBJ1-2
length: 14
DNA: TGTGCCAGCAGTTTAGATTCGGGGTCGGGTGGCTACACCTTC
CDR3: CASSLDSGSGGYTF

V: TRBV6-2/TRBV6-3
size: NA
D: NA
J: TRBJ1-1
length: 14
DNA: TGTGCCAGCAGTCAGGGGTTAGCCAACACTGAAGCTTTCTTT
CDR3: CASSQGLANTEAFF

V: TRBV11-3
size: NA
D: TRBD1
J: TRBJ1-2
length: 17
DNA: TGTGCCAGCAGCCCACCCCGGACAGGGGGCTTACTGAATGGCTACACCTTC
CDR3: CASSPPRTGGLLNGYTF

V: TRBV6-5
size: many
D: NA
J: TRBJ1-5
length: 12
DNA: TGTGCCAGCAGATATAGCAATCAGCCCCAGCATTTT
CDR3: CASRYSNQPQHF

V: TRBV7-9
size: NA
D: NA
J: TRBJ1-3
length: 19
DNA: TGTGCCAGCAGCCCCGTTCGGGCCGGGGGATTTGGCTCTGGAAACACCATATATTTT
CDR3: CASSPVRAGGFGSGNTIYF

V: TRBV24-1
size: NA
D: TRBD2
J: TRBJ2-1
length: 15
DNA: TGTGCCACCAGTGACTCGGGACTAGAGCGGAATGAGCAGTTCTTC
CDR3: CATSDSGLERNEQFF

V: TRBV5-1
size: NA
D: NA
J: TRBJ2-6
length: 15
DNA: TGCGCCAGCAGCTTTCAGGGGACTGGGGCCAACGTCCTGACTTTC
CDR3: CASSFQGTGANVLTF

V: TRBV5-6
size: once
D: NA
J: TRBJ1-3
length: 17
DNA: TGTGCCAGCAGCCCGGTAGGCAGGCGCCTCTCTGGAAACACCATATATTTT
CDR3: CASSPVGRRLSGNTIYF

V: TRBV19
size: NA
D: TRBD1
J: TRBJ2-7
length: 15
DNA: TGTGCCAGTTCGACCGGGACAGGGCCGACCTACGAGCAGTACTTC
CDR3: CASSTGTGPTYEQYF

V: TRBV4-1
size: NA
D: NA
J: TRBJ1-2
length: 13
DNA: TGCGCCAGCAGCCAAGAGGGCAGCCATGGCTACACCTTC
CDR3: CASSQEGSHGYTF

V: TRBV19
size: NA
D: TRBD2
J: TRBJ2-2
length: 15
DNA: TGTGCCAGTAGCAGCGGGAGAGGGGACACCGGGGAGCTGTTTTTT
CDR3: CASSSGRGDTGELFF

V: TRBV27
size: NA
D: NA
J: TRBJ1-6
length: 14
DNA: TGTGCCAGCAGTTTCCGACAGCGAAATTCACCCCTCCACTTT
CDR3: CASSFRQRNSPLHF

V: TRBV18
size: NA
D: TRBD2
J: TRBJ2-1
length: 14
DNA: TGTGCCAGCTCCCGGGTGGGGACTAACAATGAGCAGTTCTTC
CDR3: CASSRVGTNNEQFF

V: TRBV2
size: NA
D: NA
J: TRBJ1-6
length: 16
DNA: TGTGCCAGCAGTGAAAAGGGCACGGAGGTTAATTCACCCCTCCACTTT
CDR3: CASSEKGTEVNSPLHF

V: TRBV29-1
size: NA
D: TRBD1
J: TRBJ1-1
length: 16
DNA: TGCAGCGTTCGGGGACAGGGCAAAGCGTCGAACACTGAAGCTTTCTTT
CDR3: CSVRGQGKASNTEAFF

V: TRBV10-3
size: NA
D: NA
J: TRBJ2-7
length: 14
DNA: TGTGCCATCACCAAGACGAGCGGTCGGTACGAGCAGTACTTC
CDR3: CAITKTSGRYEQYF

V: TRBV4-2
size: once
D: TRBD1
J: TRBJ2-7
length: 16
DNA: TGTGCCAGCAGCCAACCCACCGGGACAGGGGCTTACGAGCAGTACTTC
CDR3: CASSQPTGTGAYEQYF

V: TRBV7-9
size: NA
D: NA
J: TRBJ1-6
length: 15
DNA: TGTGCCAGCAGCTTATGGGCAGGGTCTAATTCACCCCTCCACTTT
CDR3: CASSLWAGSNSPLHF

V: TRBV11-3
size: few
D: NA
J: TRBJ1-2
length: 15
DNA: TGTGCCAGCAGCGCGAGAGTTAGCGGCCGACTTGGCTACACCTTC
CDR3: CASSARVSGRLGYTF

V: TRBV7-9
size: NA
D: TRBD1
J: TRBJ1-4
length: 16
DNA: TGTGCCAGCAGCTTAGGGGTACAGGGGGCGAAGGAAAAACTGTTTTTT
CDR3: CASSLGVQGAKEKLFF

V: TRBV30
size: NA
D: NA
J: TRBJ1-2
length: 14
DNA: TGTGCCTGGTGTGGGAGAGTAGGGAGATATGGCTACACCTTC
CDR3: CAWCGRVGRYGYTF

V: TRBV19
size: NA
D: TRBD1
J: TRBJ1-2
length: 14
DNA: TGTGCCACCCTGAGGGACAGGGACGTCTATGGCTACACCTTC
CDR3: CATLRDRDVYGYTF

V: TRBV2
size: NA
D: TRBD1
J: TRBJ1-6
length: 14
DNA: TGTGCCAGCAATGGACAGGGGCCAAATTCACCCCTCCACTTT
CDR3: CASNGQGPNSPLHF

V: TRBV11-2
size: NA
D: TRBD2
J: TRBJ2-5
length: 14
DNA: TGTGCCAGCAGCTTGCCGGGGGGGCCGAAGACCCAGTACTTC
CDR3: CASSLPGGPKTQYF